A selection of T cell receptor beta chains follows, all from one sample in a study of CD8 T cell repertoires and HIV-1 epitope variants. The table came from immunoSEQ multiplex PCR; TCRdb's copy has only in-frame clones and leaves some out. This table holds 2,500 to 3,000 clones, 60% to 70% found once. The antigens of these receptors remain unknown. Sequenced sample: cultured CD8+ T cells derived from PBMCs. These TCRs come from a male donor with HIV. Each CDR3 is given with its conserved first and last residue. A D gene is named only where the DNA matches it firmly. Size is omitted from some rows. Given values are once, few, many or a class for expanded clones.

D,J,size,V,CDR3,DNA
-,TRBJ1-2,-,TRBV28,CASSLEGYPLWGYTF,TGTGCCAGCAGTTTAGAAGGGTACCCACTTTGGGGCTACACCTTC
TRBD2,TRBJ2-7,once,TRBV28,CASSLRLAAYEQYF,TGTGCCAGCAGCCTACGACTAGCGGCCTACGAGCAGTACTTC
-,TRBJ2-6,once,TRBV27,CASSPRDISSGANVLTF,TGTGCCAGCAGTCCACGGGACATCAGCTCTGGGGCCAACGTCCTGACTTTC
TRBD1,TRBJ2-5,few,TRBV28,CASSTNLRDRGLEETQYF,TGTGCCAGCAGCACAAACCTCCGGGACAGGGGCTTGGAAGAGACCCAGTACTTC
-,TRBJ1-2,-,TRBV6-5,CASSLHDRDGYTF,TGTGCCAGCAGTTTACACGATCGGGATGGCTACACCTTC
-,TRBJ1-5,-,TRBV19,CASSVGEWGNQPQHF,TGTGCCAGTAGTGTCGGGGAATGGGGCAATCAGCCCCAGCATTTT
-,TRBJ2-3,-,TRBV7-2,CASSLFGSTDTQYF,TGTGCCAGCAGCTTATTCGGGAGCACAGATACGCAGTATTTT
TRBD1,TRBJ2-7,few,TRBV28,CASRGTGGRTYEQYF,TGTGCCAGCAGGGGGACAGGGGGAAGAACCTACGAGCAGTACTTC
-,TRBJ2-7,-,TRBV5-6,CASSLGVAYEQYF,TGTGCCAGCAGCTTGGGAGTTGCCTACGAGCAGTACTTC
TRBD2,TRBJ2-1,-,TRBV7-9,CASSLGPVGGGYNEQFF,TGTGCCAGCAGCTTAGGCCCCGTGGGGGGGGGCTACAATGAGCAGTTCTTC
-,TRBJ2-1,once,TRBV4-2,CASSQDRGAEQFF,TGTGCCAGCAGCCAAGATCGAGGGGCTGAGCAGTTCTTC
-,TRBJ1-1,few,TRBV18,CASSPFPDNTEAFF,TGTGCCAGCTCACCATTTCCAGATAACACTGAAGCTTTCTTT
-,TRBJ2-2,-,TRBV5-4,CASNPMGGELFF,TGTGCCAGCAACCCCATGGGCGGGGAGCTGTTTTTT
TRBD1,TRBJ2-7,-,TRBV5-1,CASSSTGTGGYEQYF,TGCGCCAGCAGCTCGACCGGGACAGGGGGATACGAGCAGTACTTC
-,TRBJ1-2,-,TRBV5-8,CASSLAPGLNYGYTF,TGTGCCAGTAGCTTGGCCCCAGGGTTGAACTATGGCTACACCTTC
-,TRBJ2-7,-,TRBV30,CAWEQGSEQYF,TGTGCCTGGGAGCAGGGGAGCGAGCAGTACTTC
TRBD1,TRBJ2-2,-,TRBV27,CASRLGTGGTGELFF,TGTGCCAGCAGGCTCGGGACAGGGGGGACCGGGGAGCTGTTTTTT
-,TRBJ2-1,once,TRBV10-3,CAISESMAGQTYNEQFF,TGTGCCATCAGTGAGTCTATGGCAGGACAGACGTACAATGAGCAGTTCTTC
-,TRBJ2-3,-,TRBV6-5,CASSYSGSLTDTQYF,TGTGCCAGCAGTTACTCAGGCAGCCTCACAGATACGCAGTATTTT
-,TRBJ1-1,-,TRBV15,CATSRGTSTNTEAFF,TGTGCCACCAGCAGAGGGACATCTACTAACACTGAAGCTTTCTTT
-,TRBJ2-7,-,TRBV5-6,CASKSSDFYEQYF,TGTGCCAGCAAAAGTTCAGATTTCTACGAGCAGTACTTC
-,TRBJ1-3,-,TRBV6-5,CASSPEYSGNTIYF,TGTGCCAGCAGTCCCGAATACTCTGGAAACACCATATATTTT
TRBD2,TRBJ2-1,-,TRBV5-6,CASTYSGGANEQFF,TGTGCCAGCACCTATAGCGGGGGGGCCAATGAGCAGTTCTTC
TRBD2,TRBJ2-7,few,TRBV4-1,CASSQGDGLAGGEQYF,TGCGCCAGCAGCCAAGGAGATGGACTAGCGGGAGGAGAGCAGTACTTC
-,TRBJ1-1,-,TRBV5-6,CASREQGGTEAFF,TGTGCCAGCAGGGAGCAAGGGGGTACTGAAGCTTTCTTT
-,TRBJ1-1,few,TRBV19,CASSIGGAALEAFF,TGTGCCAGTAGTATTGGCGGGGCAGCCCTTGAAGCTTTCTTT
-,TRBJ2-7,-,TRBV5-4,CASSSGTVGYEQYF,TGTGCCAGCAGTTCTGGGACGGTCGGCTACGAGCAGTACTTC
-,TRBJ2-3,-,TRBV4-3,CASSQDLRYSDTQYF,TGCGCCAGCAGCCAAGATCTTAGGTATTCGGATACGCAGTATTTT
-,TRBJ1-1,-,TRBV7-9,CASSLPVGPYTEAFF,TGTGCCAGCAGCTTACCTGTGGGCCCTTACACTGAAGCTTTCTTT
-,TRBJ2-7,-,TRBV6-5,CASSPSWGTYEQYF,TGTGCCAGCAGTCCCTCCTGGGGCACCTACGAGCAGTACTTC
-,TRBJ2-3,-,TRBV19,CASSALSASTGDTQYF,TGTGCCAGTAGTGCCCTCAGCGCTAGTACGGGTGATACGCAGTATTTT
-,TRBJ1-2,hyperexpanded,TRBV4-1,CASSQDPPDLDYGYTF,TGCGCCAGCAGCCAAGATCCCCCAGACTTGGACTATGGCTACACCTTC
-,TRBJ2-2,-,TRBV13,CASSLATRGELFF,TGTGCCAGCAGCTTAGCCACAAGGGGGGAGCTGTTTTTT
TRBD1,TRBJ1-6,once,TRBV27,CASSLSAGGPSPLHF,TGTGCCAGCAGTTTATCGGCAGGGGGCCCTTCACCCCTCCACTTT
-,TRBJ1-2,-,TRBV28,CASSPDRLRNYGYTF,TGTGCCAGCAGTCCCGACAGGCTAAGGAACTATGGCTACACCTTC
-,TRBJ1-3,-,TRBV27,CASSADGYSGNTIYF,TGTGCCAGCAGTGCGGACGGATACTCTGGAAACACCATATATTTT
-,TRBJ2-7,few,TRBV6-4,CASTPYPWEQYF,TGTGCCAGCACCCCTTACCCCTGGGAGCAGTACTTC
TRBD1,TRBJ1-4,-,TRBV7-2,CASSLGDRATNEKLFF,TGTGCCAGCAGCTTGGGGGACAGGGCAACTAATGAAAAACTGTTTTTT
-,TRBJ2-3,few,TRBV7-2,CASSSVLATDTQYF,TGTGCCAGCAGCTCCGTACTGGCGACAGATACGCAGTATTTT
-,TRBJ2-5,-,TRBV28,CASSLSGTPQETQYF,TGTGCCAGCAGTTTATCAGGGACCCCCCAAGAGACCCAGTACTTC
-,TRBJ1-1,few,TRBV7-9,CASSPRGMGASRTEAFF,TGTGCCAGCAGCCCCCGGGGGATGGGGGCATCGAGAACTGAAGCTTTCTTT
-,TRBJ2-4,-,TRBV6-5,CASSPQAQATNIQYF,TGTGCCAGCAGTCCACAGGCCCAGGCTACTAACATTCAGTACTTC
-,TRBJ2-5,once,TRBV4-3,CASSQTGGQETQYF,TGCGCCAGCAGCCAGACCGGGGGACAAGAGACCCAGTACTTC
-,TRBJ1-4,-,TRBV28,CASSFEQMNEKLFF,TGTGCCAGCAGTTTCGAACAGATGAATGAAAAACTGTTTTTT
-,TRBJ2-3,once,TRBV12-2,CASRSLLPLDPLADTQYF,TGTGCAAGTCGCTCCCTCCTGCCACTGGACCCCCTTGCAGATACGCAGTATTTT
TRBD1,TRBJ1-2,-,TRBV4-3,CASSQDLDRLYGYTF,TGCGCCAGCAGCCAAGATCTGGACAGGCTCTATGGCTACACCTTC
-,TRBJ1-2,-,TRBV5-1,CASSLTARGHGYTF,TGCGCCAGCAGCTTGACCGCCAGAGGCCATGGCTACACCTTC
-,TRBJ2-7,-,TRBV2,CASSAGQFYEQYF,TGTGCCAGCAGCGCGGGACAATTCTACGAGCAGTACTTC
-,TRBJ1-1,-,TRBV5-8,CASSSWTREAFF,TGTGCCAGCAGCTCCTGGACTCGAGAAGCTTTCTTT
-,TRBJ2-7,-,TRBV4-3,CASSQDMGLWEQYF,TGCGCCAGCAGCCAAGATATGGGGCTCTGGGAGCAGTACTTC
TRBD2,TRBJ2-1,once,TRBV7-9,CASSLVLGTSGNEQFF,TGTGCCAGCAGCTTAGTCCTAGGGACTAGCGGGAATGAGCAGTTCTTC
-,TRBJ2-7,once,TRBV5-1,CASRPDSYEQYF,TGCGCCAGCAGACCAGACAGCTACGAGCAGTACTTC
TRBD1,TRBJ1-2,-,TRBV5-8,CASSPGTVGYTF,TGTGCCAGCAGCCCTGGGACAGTCGGCTACACCTTC
TRBD2,TRBJ2-1,-,TRBV14,CASSQVAGAGDNNEQFF,TGTGCCAGCAGCCAAGTGGCAGGTGCGGGGGATAACAATGAGCAGTTCTTC
-,TRBJ2-5,-,TRBV10-2,CASSESYLVTAPAQETQYF,TGCGCCAGCAGTGAGTCGTATTTAGTAACAGCCCCAGCACAAGAGACCCAGTACTTC